Listed below are T cell receptor beta chains from one sample, sequenced in a study of human T cells and chemical hapten exposure. MiXCR, applied by TCRdb to the reads, yields one record per CDR3 protein. The sample holds about 120,000 distinct CDR3 sequences, over 7% seen once. Specimen: whole blood. All receptors derive from a human donor in good health. Some clones in this sample may be carry-over from other donors' samples. Each CDR3 is given with its conserved first and last residue. Each record gives: V gene, D gene, clone size, J gene, CDR3 DNA, CDR3 protein. The D gene is left open where the match is weak. Clone size is stated in some rows and not others, as once, few, many or a class when expanded.

TRBV7-3,TRBD1,-,TRBJ2-1,TGTGCCAGCAGCCGGACAGGGGACAATGAGCAGTTCTTC,CASSRTGDNEQFF
TRBV27,TRBD2,few,TRBJ2-1,TGTGCCAGCAGTTTATTGGTAGCGGGAGTGTATGAGCAGTTCTTC,CASSLLVAGVYEQFF
TRBV20-1,TRBD2,-,TRBJ2-3,TGCAGTGCTAGAGTTTTTCCTGGACTAGGTCCCGATACGCAGTATTTT,CSARVFPGLGPDTQYF
TRBV7-6,TRBD1,few,TRBJ2-7,TGTGCCAGCAGCCGCGGGACAGGGTTCGAGCAGTACTTC,CASSRGTGFEQYF
TRBV12-3/TRBV12-4,TRBD1,-,TRBJ2-1,TGTGCCAGCATCCTTGGACAGGGGATATCGCAAAATGAGCAGTTCTTC,CASILGQGISQNEQFF
TRBV7-9,TRBD1,-,TRBJ2-3,TGTGCCAGCAGCTTTCGGAGGACAGGGGTCACAGATACGCAGTATTTT,CASSFRRTGVTDTQYF
TRBV12-3/TRBV12-4,-,many,TRBJ1-1,TGTGCCAGCGCGATTCAGCGCGGAGCTGAAGCTTTCTTT,CASAIQRGAEAFF
TRBV29-1,TRBD2,few,TRBJ2-1,TGCAGCTTCGGGACTAGCGGATATTACAATGAGCAGTTCTTC,CSFGTSGYYNEQFF
TRBV10-3,-,-,TRBJ1-1,TGTGCCATCGGGGGCACTGAAGCTTTCTTT,CAIGGTEAFF
TRBV6-5,TRBD1,many,TRBJ1-2,TGTGCCAGCAGTCAAGGACAGGGGCTGAGGTATGGCTACACCTTC,CASSQGQGLRYGYTF